This T cell receptor beta chain appears in the sequencing data of a study of blood T cell repertoires in COVID-19 (dated by TCRdb to the early 2020s). For context, the study as a whole: Samples covering the acute and convalescent phases of COVID-19 were provided by collaborators in the United States, Italy and Spain. The dataset comprised deeply sampled blood TCRbeta repertoires from subjects exposed to, actively infected with, or recovered from COVID-19. A de-identified subject ID, COVID-19 status, age in years and sex were almost always included in the sample metadata. The material from the prospective study consisted of cDNA or gDNA derived from T cells, B-cell-depleted T cells, or PBMCs. The repertoires were released in a freely available public database meant as a resource for research on the immune response to SARS-CoV-2. The samples were drawn from two sources: the first 160 participants of the ongoing ImmuneRACE study, and over 950 subjects contributed by 6 global collaborators. Where HLA class I and class II types were available, the types were taken from metadata supplied by the sample provider, not from assay-based typing.

For this clone: There is no known antigen for this receptor. Base-call qualities are not available, and no considerably larger clone is one nucleotide away.

TCRbeta CDR3 regions were amplified from genomic DNA by means of the immunoSEQ Assay, a bias-controlled multiplex PCR. The authors' pipeline ran thus. The number of nucleated cells in each sample was estimated by amplification of reference gene primers within the assay. To quantify the absolute abundance of each unique TCRbeta CDR3 rearrangement, sequence reads were collapsed and filtered. For each sample, productive Simpson clonality was calculated by taking the square root of Simpson's diversity index across productive rearrangements. What TCRdb holds here is the immuneACCESS table cut down to in-frame rearrangements. Part of the clones is not present; checked against another copy, under half of the missing clones reflect an unresolved V gene, and the others are unexplained. The DNA was the basis for D and trimming; V, J and clone size are from that table. The sample profile shows roughly 250,000 clones; 83% of them were found once. The ten largest make up 3% to 4.5% of the sample.

The cysteine opens and the phenylalanine closes a CDR3 of 15 amino acids. Only the CDR3 DNA stays, 45 bases, in frame from base 1. V has 4 bases trimmed and J has 5 bases trimmed; junction bases matching no gene number 7. The germline V gene (reference sequence) sets CDR1 to LNHDA and CDR2 to SQIVND. Participants in the prospective study were enrolled through a virtual design, were aged roughly 18 to 90 years, and lived in under 25 United States geographic areas. In the prospective study, participants were assigned to cohorts based on the clinical history participants reported in a screening survey and a study questionnaire. Exposed participants had been in contact, within 2 weeks of entering the study, with a person who had a PCR-confirmed or clinician-diagnosed case of COVID-19. In the prospective study, whole blood, serum and a nasopharyngeal or oropharyngeal swab were collected from each participant by mobile phlebotomists. Over an approximately 2-month period, participants in the prospective study had the option of providing additional blood draws and questionnaires. Blood samples from the prospective study were shipped frozen or at room temperature prior to DNA extraction.

Results the study describes overall, beyond this receptor: Clinical and demographic metadata were provided uncurated, with the amount varying by source and participant.

This TCR was recovered from a middle-aged woman who had been exposed to COVID-19. The sample taken for sequencing was PBMCs or T cells enriched from blood (not recorded which). The rearranged segments are TRBV19 and TRBJ1-4; TRBD1 aligns with 7 central bases. The DNA is TGTGCCAGTAGTACCCTCCGGACAGGCAATGAAAAACTGTTTTTT. This gives the protein CASSTLRTGNEKLFF.